This TCR beta chain appears in the sequencing data of a study of T cell repertoires in aging, cancer and after chemotherapy. Study-level results: Immunological memory after chemotherapy cannot be judged from the repertoire data.

TRB rearrangements spanning V, D and J were amplified using mixed TRB-A/B primers. TCRdb called the multiplex PCR reads again in MiXCR, with one record for every CDR3 protein. The repertoire holds about 3,100 distinct CDR3 sequences, under 40% seen once, with approximately 9.6% in the top ten. A remark on this clonotype: The target antigen is unknown.

The template was genomic DNA from peripheral blood, not RNA. This TCR derives from a human donor with a solid tumor. What was sequenced was blood.

CDR3 DNA: TGTGCCAGCAGTGCGAAGTCGGGGGCTGGAAACACCATATATTTT. Its protein product is CASSAKSGAGNTIYF. This rearrangement joins TRBV6-1 to TRBJ1-3; D perhaps matches TRBD1 (5 bases). The CDR3 is 15 residues long. The germline V gene encodes CDR1 MNHNS and CDR2 SASEGT. V dropped 4 bases and J dropped 2 bases, with 12 bases sitting between them.